Following are 5 T cell receptor beta chains from one sample sequenced in a study of T cell responses to AZD1222 COVID-19 vaccine (dated by TCRdb to the early 2020s). Sample time point, as interpreted from the label and publication: about 28 days (+/-7) after the second vaccine dose. The method behind the library was the immunoSEQ multiplex PCR assay. TCRdb carries this immuneACCESS record with in-frame sequences only. Its versions omit some clonotypes, under half of them owing to an unresolved V gene in the studies checked, with the rest unexplained. Across this sample there are roughly 120,000 clones, with around 90% seen only once. The ten largest clones take up more than 2% of the sample. Sequencing used peripheral blood, obtained 28 days after the second AZD1222 dose. These TCRs come from an adult who received the AZD1222 COVID-19 vaccine.

This chain joins TRBV11-2 and TRBJ2-1; 10 bases are a match to TRBD2. CDR3 length: 16 residues. Germline-derived CDR1 and CDR2 are SGHAT and FQNNGV. V lost 5 bases and J lost 2; bases outside the gene matches: 6. The CDR3 region has the DNA TGTGCCAGCAGCCAAGAGAGCGGGGGGGCCTACAATGAGCAGTTCTTC. Its translation is CASSQESGGAYNEQFF.

About this clone itself: One junction end disagrees with the germline gene, perhaps due to a read error. The chain recombines TRBV7-7 with TRBJ2-3, with D tentatively TRBD2 (5 bases). The CDR3 spans 13 residues. In germline, CDR1 is SSHAT, CDR2 FNYEAQ (reference sequence). This CDR3 reads CASSSRTSDTQYF. CDR3 sequence (DNA): TGTGCTAGCAGCTCGAGGACTTCAGATACGCAGTATTTT.

The J gene is TRBJ2-7, the V gene TRBV9; 8 bases fit TRBD2. CDR3 length equals 14 residues. Trimming cost V 3 bases and J 6 bases; bases outside gene matches: 8. Germline CDR1 reads SGDLS; CDR2 reads YYNGEE. CDR3 nucleotides: TGTGCCAGCAGCGCGGGACTAGGCCCTCTCGAGCAGTACTTC. Amino acids: CASSAGLGPLEQYF.

This chain links TRBV4-1 with TRBJ1-6; 9 bases map to TRBD1. The CDR3 loop spans 16 amino acids. Trimming took 1 base from V and 7 from J; bases not matched to a gene: 5. Germline V gene data show CDR1 as MGHRA and CDR2 as YSYEKL. The CDR3 sequence: CASSQGRTGANSPLHF. For the CDR3, the DNA is TGCGCCAGCAGCCAAGGTAGGACAGGGGCGAATTCACCCCTCCACTTT.

Judged by abundance, this clone is medium-sized. This chain links TRBV4-1 with TRBJ1-5; D not resolved. Trimming took off 1 base at V and 7 bases at J, with 11 bases between the two ends. The CDR3 contains 14 residues. Germline CDR1 reads MGHRA; CDR2 reads YSYEKL. The CDR3 sequence: CASSQGYSSQPQHF. The CDR3 DNA reads TGCGCCAGCAGCCAAGGGTACAGCTCGCAGCCCCAGCATTTT.